The 7 T cell receptor beta chains given below trace back to one sample, sequenced in a study of breast tumors, draining lymph nodes, adjacent tissues. Using its own MiXCR run on the multiplex PCR reads, TCRdb lists one record per CDR3 protein. The repertoire consists of about 200,000 distinct CDR3 sequences, with 31% occurring once and the leading ten covering about 4.5%. Samples came from axillary lymph nodes draining the breast cancer. What was sequenced was axillary lymph node tissue. The source of these receptors is a female donor with breast cancer. Some clones in this sample may be carry-over from other donors' samples.

This clonotype was counted between two and nine times. The chain couples TRBV14 to TRBJ2-1; 14 bases match TRBD2. The trim removed 1 base at V and 5 bases at J, leaving 13 bases unmatched. Germline V gene data show CDR1 as SGHDN and CDR2 as FVKESK. The CDR3 sequence is 20 residues long. CDR3 protein: CASSQGYAGLAGAQNNEQFF. As DNA, the CDR3 is TGTGCCAGCAGCCAAGGATATGCGGGACTAGCGGGGGCCCAAAACAATGAGCAGTTCTTC.

Note on this clonotype: This CDR3 is missing its conserved last phenylalanine or tryptophan, likely due to a read error. The limits of the CDR3 on the DNA are not certain, so only TCRdb's listed CDR3 is given. This chain links TRBV20-1 with TRBJ2-7; the table's TRBD2 call for D was not verified on the DNA. The CDR3 is 15 amino acids long, termini counted. The germline V gene has CDR1 DFQATT and CDR2 SNEGSKA (reference sequence). The CDR3 spells CSASPPRGDQYEQCL.

This clonotype was recorded many times. This chain joins TRBV7-9 and TRBJ1-2, with a possible D match to TRBD1 (5 bases). The CDR3 runs to 12 residues. Trimming stripped 1 base from V and 8 bases from J, with 8 bases between. The germline gives CDR1 SEHNR, CDR2 FQNEAQ (reference sequence). The CDR3 DNA reads TGTGCCAGCAGCTTAGGCAGGGCCGGCTACACCTTC. This sequence encodes CASSLGRAGYTF.

Many counts were recorded for this clonotype. The germline gene is not matched at one end of the junction; a read error may be the cause. The J gene is TRBJ2-2, the V gene TRBV11-3, with 7 bases lining up with TRBD1. Germline V gives CDR1 SGHNT, CDR2 YENEEA. The CDR3 contains 16 residues. The CDR3 DNA sequence: TGTGCCAGCAGCCTAGACGGGACAGCCAACACCGGGGAGCTGTTTTTT. Translating gives CASSLDGTANTGELFF. Full variable domain (missing parts from reference TRBV11-3 and TRBJ2-2): EAGVVQSPRYKIIEKKQPVAFWCNPISGHNTLYWYLQNLGQGPELLIRYENEEAVDDSQLPKDRFSAERLKGVDSTLKIQPAELGDSAVYLCASSLDGTANTGELFFGEGSRLTVL.

This clonotype was detected many times. The chain carries TRBV12-3 or TRBV12-4 and TRBJ1-2; no clear D gene. V lost 6 bases to trimming and J lost 4 bases, with 15 bases between them. The CDR3 length is 14 residues. The CDR3 DNA follows: TGTGCCAGCAGAAATTGGGATTCCCTCTATGGCTACACCTTC. It codes for CASRNWDSLYGYTF.

As to this clonotype: Given a much more abundant clone one base away, this may be a read error. V usage is TRBV7-2 and J usage is TRBJ2-3, with no clear D. CDR1 is SGHTA and CDR2 is FQGNSA in the germline V gene. CDR3 length equals 16 residues. The germline V and J ends were trimmed by 1 base and 2 bases, with 13 bases remaining between them. As DNA, the CDR3 is TGTGCCAGCAGCTTAGGTTCACTAATCCCCACAGATACGCAGTATTTT. Its translation: CASSLGSLIPTDTQYF.

This clonotype appeared many times. The chain recombines TRBV20-1 with TRBJ2-1, with no clear D. This CDR3 comprises 17 residues. The ends were cut back, 1 base at V and 0 bases at J, with 16 bases in the middle. Germline V gene lookup returns CDR1 DFQATT and CDR2 SNEGSKA (reference sequence). DNA of the CDR3: TGCAGTGCTAGAGGGTCGGCGGCGTCCTACTCCTACAATGAGCAGTTCTTC. Its translation: CSARGSAASYSYNEQFF.